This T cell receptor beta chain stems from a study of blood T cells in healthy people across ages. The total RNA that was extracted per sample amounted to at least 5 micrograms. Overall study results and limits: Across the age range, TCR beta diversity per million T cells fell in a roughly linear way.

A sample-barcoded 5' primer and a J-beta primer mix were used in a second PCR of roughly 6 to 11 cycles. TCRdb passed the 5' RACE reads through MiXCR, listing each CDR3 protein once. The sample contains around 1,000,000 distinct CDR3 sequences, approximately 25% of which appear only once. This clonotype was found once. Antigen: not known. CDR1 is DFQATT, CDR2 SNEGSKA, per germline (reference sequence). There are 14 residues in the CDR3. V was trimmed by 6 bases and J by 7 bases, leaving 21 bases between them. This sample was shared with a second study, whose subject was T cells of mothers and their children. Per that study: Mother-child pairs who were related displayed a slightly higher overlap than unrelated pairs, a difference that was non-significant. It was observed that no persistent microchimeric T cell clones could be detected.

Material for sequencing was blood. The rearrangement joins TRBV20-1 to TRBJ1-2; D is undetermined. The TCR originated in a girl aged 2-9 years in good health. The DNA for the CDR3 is TGCAGTGCGATACAGCCGTTTGTAGAGAGTGGCTACACCTTC. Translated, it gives CSAIQPFVESGYTF.